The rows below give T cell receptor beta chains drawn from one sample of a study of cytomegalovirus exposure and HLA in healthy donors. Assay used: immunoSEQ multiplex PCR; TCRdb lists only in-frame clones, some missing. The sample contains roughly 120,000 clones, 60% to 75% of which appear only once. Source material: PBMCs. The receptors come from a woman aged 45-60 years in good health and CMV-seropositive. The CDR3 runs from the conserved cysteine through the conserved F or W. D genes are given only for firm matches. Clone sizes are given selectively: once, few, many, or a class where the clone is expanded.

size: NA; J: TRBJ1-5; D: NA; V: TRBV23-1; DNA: TGCGCCAGCAGTCAGCAAATTGAGAAGCGCAATCAGCCCCAGCATTTT; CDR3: CASSQQIEKRNQPQHF
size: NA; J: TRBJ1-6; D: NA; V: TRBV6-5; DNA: TGTGCCAGCAGCGAAAGATCGGGATTATCACCCCTCCACTTT; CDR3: CASSERSGLSPLHF
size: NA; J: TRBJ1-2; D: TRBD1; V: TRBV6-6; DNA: TGTGCCAGCAGATCTTGGGACAGGGAGTATGATGGCTACACCTTC; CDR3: CASRSWDREYDGYTF
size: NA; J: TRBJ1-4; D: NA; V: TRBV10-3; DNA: TGTGCCATCAGTACAGGGTCGGGTGAAAAACTGTTTTTT; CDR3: CAISTGSGEKLFF
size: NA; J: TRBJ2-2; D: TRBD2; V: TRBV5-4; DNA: TGTGCCTACTTCCGCCCCGTGACTAGCGAGAACACCGGGGAGCTGTTTTTT; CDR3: CAYFRPVTSENTGELFF
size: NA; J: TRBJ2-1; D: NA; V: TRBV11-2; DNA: TGTGCCAGCAGCTTAGGTCTAGACAGCTACAATGAGCAGTTCTTC; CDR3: CASSLGLDSYNEQFF
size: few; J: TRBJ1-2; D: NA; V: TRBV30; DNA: TGTGCCTGGAGTATGGGGACATCCTACCGCTATGGCTACACCTTC; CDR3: CAWSMGTSYRYGYTF
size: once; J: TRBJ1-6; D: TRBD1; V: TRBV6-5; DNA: TGTGCCAGCAGTTCCCCGGGACAGGTCTCTAATTCACCCCTCCACTTT; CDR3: CASSSPGQVSNSPLHF
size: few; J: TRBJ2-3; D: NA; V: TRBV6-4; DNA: TGTGCCAGCAGTTATTGGGGGCCCTCACGTGAAGTCACAGATACGCAGTATTTT; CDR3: CASSYWGPSREVTDTQYF
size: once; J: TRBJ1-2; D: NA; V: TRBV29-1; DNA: TGCAGCGTTGACAGTGCCTATGGCTACACCTTC; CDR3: CSVDSAYGYTF
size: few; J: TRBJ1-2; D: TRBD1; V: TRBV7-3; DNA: TGTGCCAGCAGCTCCCTGACAGGGGTGGAAGGCTACACCTTC; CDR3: CASSSLTGVEGYTF
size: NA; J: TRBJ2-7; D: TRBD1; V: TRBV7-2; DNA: TGTGCCAGCAGCTATGACAGGGTCAACGAGCAGTACTTC; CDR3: CASSYDRVNEQYF
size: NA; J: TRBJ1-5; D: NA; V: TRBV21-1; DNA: TGTGCCAGCAGCAAAGTGCCAGGGTTCAATCAGCCCCAGCATTTT; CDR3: CASSKVPGFNQPQHF
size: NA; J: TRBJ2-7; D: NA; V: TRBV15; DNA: TGTGCCACCAGCGGAGGAAGGGGGGGGTCCTACGAGCAGTACTTC; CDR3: CATSGGRGGSYEQYF
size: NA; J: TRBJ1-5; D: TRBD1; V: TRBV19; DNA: TGTGCCAGTAGTGACGGGACAGGCATTGGCAATCAGCCCCAGCATTTT; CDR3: CASSDGTGIGNQPQHF
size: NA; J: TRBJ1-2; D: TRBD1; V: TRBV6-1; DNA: TGTGCCAGCAGTGAATGGGACAGGCCGGCTAACTATGGCTACACCTTC; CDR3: CASSEWDRPANYGYTF
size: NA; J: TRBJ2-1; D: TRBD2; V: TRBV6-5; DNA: TGTGCCACCTATCGACTAGCGGGGTCCCATGAGCAGTTCTTC; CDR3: CATYRLAGSHEQFF
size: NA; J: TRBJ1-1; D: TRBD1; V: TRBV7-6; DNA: TGTGCCAGCAGCTTTACCGCCGGGACAGGTTTTAACACTGAAGCTTTCTTT; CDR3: CASSFTAGTGFNTEAFF
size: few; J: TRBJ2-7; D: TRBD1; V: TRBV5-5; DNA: TGCGCCAGCAGCCAACTAGGACAGGGGTCCTACGAGCAGTACTTC; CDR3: CASSQLGQGSYEQYF
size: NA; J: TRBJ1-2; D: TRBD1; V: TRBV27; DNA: TGTGCCAGCAGTTTAGCTATGACAGGGGGCTATGGCTACACCTTC; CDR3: CASSLAMTGGYGYTF
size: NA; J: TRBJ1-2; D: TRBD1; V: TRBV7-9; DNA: TGTGCCAGCAGCGCCCAGGGGGCGAACTATGGCTACACCTTC; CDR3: CASSAQGANYGYTF
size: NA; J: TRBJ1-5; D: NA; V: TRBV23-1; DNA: TGCGCCAGCAGTTCGCTGACAGGCCCTTGGCCCCAGCATTTT; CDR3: CASSSLTGPWPQHF
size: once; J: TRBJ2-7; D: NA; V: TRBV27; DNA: TGTGCCAGCGGAGACTTCTCTACAACCTACGAGCAGTACTTC; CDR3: CASGDFSTTYEQYF